The sequence of this T cell receptor beta chain was determined in a study of T cell changes during pregnancy in multiple sclerosis. The germline V gene encodes CDR1 LNHNV and CDR2 YYDKDF (reference sequence). Trimming at V came to 2 bases and at J to 6 bases, leaving 8 bases not matched to a gene. CDR3 size: 15 residues. TCRdb keeps only in-frame clones here, not all; method: immunoSEQ multiplex PCR. This table has around 22,000 clones, roughly nine tenths appearing once. The sequences come from CD4+ T cells from peripheral blood mononuclear cells, collected after pregnancy. The clonotype comes from a female donor in good health, enrolled as a control in a pregnancy study. The chain recombines TRBV15 with TRBJ1-2; 8 bases line up with TRBD1. The CDR3 region has the DNA TGTGCCACCAGCAGACCCGGACAGGGATGGAATGGCTACACCTTC. This sequence encodes CATSRPGQGWNGYTF.